This is a list of T cell receptor beta chains from one sample in a study of blood T cell repertoires in COVID-19. Generated by immunoSEQ multiplex PCR, the TCRdb table keeps only in-frame clones and is missing some. The sample lists hundreds of thousands of clones; about nine tenths were seen once. The sequenced sample was PBMCs or T cells enriched from blood (not recorded which). Every receptor here comes from a woman aged 40 to 49 who had recovered from COVID-19. CDR3s include the opening cysteine and the closing phenylalanine or tryptophan. Each record gives: CDR3 length, V gene, clone size, J gene, D gene, CDR3 protein, CDR3 DNA. A D gene is named only where the DNA matches it firmly. Size is stated for part of the rows, as once, few or many counts, or as a class when the clone is expanded.

cdr3_length: 17
v_call: TRBV4-3
clone_size: -
j_call: TRBJ2-7
d_call: -
cdr3_aa: CASSQGLGSVTGYEQYF
cdr3_nt: TGCGCCAGCAGCCAAGGGCTAGGGAGTGTAACGGGCTACGAGCAGTACTTC

cdr3_length: 17
v_call: TRBV9
clone_size: -
j_call: TRBJ2-1
d_call: TRBD2
cdr3_aa: CASSVGLAGVSSNEQFF
cdr3_nt: TGTGCCAGCAGCGTAGGGCTAGCGGGAGTCTCTTCCAATGAGCAGTTCTTC

cdr3_length: 13
v_call: TRBV30
clone_size: once
j_call: TRBJ2-5
d_call: -
cdr3_aa: CAWSGHNQETQYF
cdr3_nt: TGTGCCTGGAGTGGACATAACCAAGAGACCCAGTACTTC

cdr3_length: 13
v_call: TRBV7-6
clone_size: -
j_call: TRBJ1-5
d_call: -
cdr3_aa: CASSSGGNQPQHF
cdr3_nt: TGTGCCAGCAGCTCAGGGGGCAATCAGCCCCAGCATTTT

cdr3_length: 17
v_call: TRBV23-1
clone_size: -
j_call: TRBJ1-3
d_call: -
cdr3_aa: CASSPPQVVVIGNTIYF
cdr3_nt: TGCGCCAGCAGTCCGCCGCAGGTGGTGGTAATAGGAAACACCATATATTTT

cdr3_length: 15
v_call: TRBV29-1
clone_size: once
j_call: TRBJ2-7
d_call: TRBD2
cdr3_aa: CSVEDPAGVTYEQYF
cdr3_nt: TGCAGCGTTGAAGATCCAGCGGGAGTTACCTACGAGCAGTACTTC

cdr3_length: 15
v_call: TRBV6-5
clone_size: -
j_call: TRBJ1-5
d_call: -
cdr3_aa: CASSYPDSPNQPQHF
cdr3_nt: TGTGCCAGCAGTTACCCTGACAGTCCGAATCAGCCCCAGCATTTT

cdr3_length: 16
v_call: TRBV5-4
clone_size: -
j_call: TRBJ2-5
d_call: TRBD2
cdr3_aa: CASSLALAGGQETQYF
cdr3_nt: TGTGCCAGCAGCTTGGCGCTAGCGGGGGGTCAAGAGACCCAGTACTTC

cdr3_length: 17
v_call: TRBV10-3
clone_size: -
j_call: TRBJ1-2
d_call: TRBD1
cdr3_aa: CAISESNVWGTGSGYTF
cdr3_nt: TGTGCCATCAGTGAGTCGAATGTCTGGGGGACAGGGAGCGGCTACACCTTC

cdr3_length: 17
v_call: TRBV4-1
clone_size: -
j_call: TRBJ2-1
d_call: TRBD2
cdr3_aa: CASSQLTSGSPADEQFF
cdr3_nt: TGCGCCAGCAGCCAGTTGACTAGCGGGAGTCCGGCGGATGAGCAGTTCTTC

cdr3_length: 11
v_call: TRBV3-1/TRBV3-2
clone_size: -
j_call: TRBJ2-3
d_call: -
cdr3_aa: CASSHADTQYF
cdr3_nt: TGTGCCAGCAGCCATGCGGATACGCAGTATTTT

cdr3_length: 13
v_call: TRBV9
clone_size: -
j_call: TRBJ1-1
d_call: -
cdr3_aa: CASSPRGGAEAFF
cdr3_nt: TGTGCCAGCAGCCCAAGGGGAGGCGCTGAAGCTTTCTTT

cdr3_length: 11
v_call: TRBV19
clone_size: once
j_call: TRBJ1-2
d_call: -
cdr3_aa: CASSGFYGYTF
cdr3_nt: TGTGCCAGTTCGGGGTTCTATGGCTACACCTTC

cdr3_length: 13
v_call: TRBV19
clone_size: -
j_call: TRBJ1-5
d_call: -
cdr3_aa: CASSPHRDQPQHF
cdr3_nt: TGTGCCAGTAGCCCACACAGGGATCAGCCCCAGCATTTT

cdr3_length: 14
v_call: TRBV6-6
clone_size: -
j_call: TRBJ1-4
d_call: TRBD1
cdr3_aa: CASSPDRAAEKLFF
cdr3_nt: TGTGCCAGCAGCCCGGACAGGGCTGCTGAAAAACTGTTTTTT

cdr3_length: 15
v_call: TRBV30
clone_size: -
j_call: TRBJ2-7
d_call: -
cdr3_aa: CAWEKGDTGHYEQYF
cdr3_nt: TGTGCCTGGGAGAAAGGGGACACGGGACATTACGAGCAGTACTTC

cdr3_length: 16
v_call: TRBV5-4
clone_size: -
j_call: TRBJ2-1
d_call: TRBD2
cdr3_aa: CASSLVGTSGFNEQFF
cdr3_nt: TGTGCCAGCAGCTTGGTTGGGACTAGCGGGTTCAATGAGCAGTTCTTC